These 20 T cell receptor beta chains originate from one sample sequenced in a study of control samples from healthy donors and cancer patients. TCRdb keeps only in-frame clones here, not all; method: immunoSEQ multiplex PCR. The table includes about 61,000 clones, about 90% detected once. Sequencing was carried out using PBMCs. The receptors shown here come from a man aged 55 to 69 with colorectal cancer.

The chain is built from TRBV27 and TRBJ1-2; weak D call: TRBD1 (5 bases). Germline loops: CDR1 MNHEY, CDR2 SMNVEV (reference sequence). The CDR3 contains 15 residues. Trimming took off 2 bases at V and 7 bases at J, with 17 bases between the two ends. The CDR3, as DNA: TGTGCCAGCAGTTTAAAGGGCAGGAGGGGAGGTGGCTACACCTTC. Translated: CASSLKGRRGGGYTF.

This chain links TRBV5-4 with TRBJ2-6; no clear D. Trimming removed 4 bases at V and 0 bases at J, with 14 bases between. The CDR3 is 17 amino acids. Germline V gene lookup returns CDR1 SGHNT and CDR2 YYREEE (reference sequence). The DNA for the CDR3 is TGTGCCAGCAGCCCTGGAGCACCACGCTCTGGGGCCAACGTCCTGACTTTC. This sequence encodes CASSPGAPRSGANVLTF.

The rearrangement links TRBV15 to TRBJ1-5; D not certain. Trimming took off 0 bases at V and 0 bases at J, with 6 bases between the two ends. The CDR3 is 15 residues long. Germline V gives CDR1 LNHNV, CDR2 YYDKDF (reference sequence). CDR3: CATSRDKASNQPQHF. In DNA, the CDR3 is TGTGCCACCAGCAGAGATAAGGCTAGCAATCAGCCCCAGCATTTT.

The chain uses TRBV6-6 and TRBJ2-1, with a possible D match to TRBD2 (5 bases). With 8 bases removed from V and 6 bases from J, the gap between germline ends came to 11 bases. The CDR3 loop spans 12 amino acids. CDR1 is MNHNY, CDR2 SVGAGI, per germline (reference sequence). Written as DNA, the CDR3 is TGTGCCAGCGTGGGGAGAGTCAATGAGCAGTTCTTC. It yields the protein CASVGRVNEQFF.

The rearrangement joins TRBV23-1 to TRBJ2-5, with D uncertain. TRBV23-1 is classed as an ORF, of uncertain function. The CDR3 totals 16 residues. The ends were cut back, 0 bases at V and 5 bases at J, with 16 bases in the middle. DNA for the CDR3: TGCGCCAGCAGTCAATCAATACCCCGATCGGAGGAGACCCAGTACTTC. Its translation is CASSQSIPRSEETQYF.

CDR3 DNA: TGTGCCACCAGCCGCTTTGGCGGGGGGCGACCCGAGCAGTACTTC. Protein product: CATSRFGGGRPEQYF. This chain links TRBV15 with TRBJ2-7; TRBD2 matches 8 bases. CDR3 length: 15 amino acids. V gave up 5 bases and J gave up 6 bases; unmatched junction bases: 12. Germline loops: CDR1 LNHNV, CDR2 YYDKDF (reference sequence).

CDR3 residues: CASSSQSGGAYNEQFF. CDR3 sequence (DNA): TGTGCCAGCAGTTCACAGAGCGGGGGGGCCTACAATGAGCAGTTCTTC. This chain joins TRBV2 and TRBJ2-1; 10 nucleotides line up with TRBD2. Germline V gene data show CDR1 as SNHLY and CDR2 as FYNNEI. The CDR3 length is 16 residues. J gave up 2 bases and V 5 bases, and 6 bases lay outside the gene matches.

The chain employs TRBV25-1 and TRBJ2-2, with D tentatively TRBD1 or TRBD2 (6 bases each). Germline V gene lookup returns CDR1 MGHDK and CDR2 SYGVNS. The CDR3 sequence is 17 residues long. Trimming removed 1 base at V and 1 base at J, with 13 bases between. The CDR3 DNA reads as TGTGCCAGCAGTGAATCGGTTGGGGGGCAGAACACCGGGGAGCTGTTTTTT. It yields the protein CASSESVGGQNTGELFF.

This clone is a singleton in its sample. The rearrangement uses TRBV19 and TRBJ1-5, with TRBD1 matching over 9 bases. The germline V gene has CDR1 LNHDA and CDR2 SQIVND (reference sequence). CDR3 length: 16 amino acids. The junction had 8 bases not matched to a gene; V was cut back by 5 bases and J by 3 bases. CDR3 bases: TGTGCCAGTAGTGTCAACCGGGACAGGGTCAATCAGCCCCAGCATTTT. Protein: CASSVNRDRVNQPQHF.

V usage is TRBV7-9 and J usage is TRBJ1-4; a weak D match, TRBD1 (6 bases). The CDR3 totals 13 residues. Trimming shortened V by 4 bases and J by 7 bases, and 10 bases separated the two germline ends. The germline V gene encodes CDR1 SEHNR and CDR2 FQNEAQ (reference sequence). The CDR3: CASSSGTPEKLFF. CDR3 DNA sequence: TGTGCCAGCAGCTCCGGGACACCTGAAAAACTGTTTTTT.

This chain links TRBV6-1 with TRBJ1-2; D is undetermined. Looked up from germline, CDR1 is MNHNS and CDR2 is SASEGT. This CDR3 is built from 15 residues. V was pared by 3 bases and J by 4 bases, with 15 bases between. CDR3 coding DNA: TGTGCCAGCAGTGAGAGCGGCGGCACTGGCTATGGCTACACCTTC. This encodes CASSESGGTGYGYTF.

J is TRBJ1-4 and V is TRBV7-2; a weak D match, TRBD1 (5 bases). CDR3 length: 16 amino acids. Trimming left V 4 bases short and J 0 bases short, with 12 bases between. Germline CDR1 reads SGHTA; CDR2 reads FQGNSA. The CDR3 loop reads CASSSTGTATNEKLFF. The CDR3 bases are TGTGCCAGCAGCTCCACCGGGACGGCAACTAATGAAAAACTGTTTTTT.

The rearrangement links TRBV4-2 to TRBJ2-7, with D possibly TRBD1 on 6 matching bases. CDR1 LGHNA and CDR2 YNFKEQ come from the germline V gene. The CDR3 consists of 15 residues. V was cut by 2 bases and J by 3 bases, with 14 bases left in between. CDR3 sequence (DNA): TGTGCCAGCAGCCAATCCACAATACAGGGCTACGAGCAGTACTTC. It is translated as CASSQSTIQGYEQYF.

CDR3 in amino acids: CTSSQGQVAEANVLTF. The CDR3 coding sequence is TGCACCAGCAGCCAGGGACAGGTGGCGGAGGCCAACGTCCTGACTTTC. The J gene is TRBJ2-6, the V gene TRBV1; TRBD1, the table's D call, was not compared with the DNA. TRBV1 is tagged as a pseudogene. This CDR3 has 16 amino acids.

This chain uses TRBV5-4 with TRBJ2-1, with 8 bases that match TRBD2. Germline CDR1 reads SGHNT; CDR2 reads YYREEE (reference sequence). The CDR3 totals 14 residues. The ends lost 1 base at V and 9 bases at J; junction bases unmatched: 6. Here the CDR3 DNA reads TGTGCCAGCAGCTTGCGGGGGGGCCGGGGTGAGCAGTTCTTC. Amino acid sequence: CASSLRGGRGEQFF.

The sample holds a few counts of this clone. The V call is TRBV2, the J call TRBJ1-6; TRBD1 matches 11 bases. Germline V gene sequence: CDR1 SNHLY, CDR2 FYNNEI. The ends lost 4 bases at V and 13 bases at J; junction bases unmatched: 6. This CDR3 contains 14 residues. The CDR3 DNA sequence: TGTGCCAGCAGTGCTCGGGACAGGGGGGACCCCCTCCACTTT. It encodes CASSARDRGDPLHF. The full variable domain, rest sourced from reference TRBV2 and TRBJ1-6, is EPEVTQTPSHQVTQMGQEVILRCVPISNHLYFYWYRQILGQKVEFLVSFYNNEISEKSEIFDDQFSVERPDGSNFTLKIRSTKLEDSAMYFCASSARDRGDPLHFGNGTRLTVT.

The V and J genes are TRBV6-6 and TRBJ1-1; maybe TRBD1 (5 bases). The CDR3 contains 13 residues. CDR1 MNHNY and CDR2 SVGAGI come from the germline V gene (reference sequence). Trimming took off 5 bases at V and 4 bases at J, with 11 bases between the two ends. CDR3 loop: CASSQGRTTEAFF. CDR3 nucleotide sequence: TGTGCCAGCAGTCAGGGTAGGACCACTGAAGCTTTCTTT.

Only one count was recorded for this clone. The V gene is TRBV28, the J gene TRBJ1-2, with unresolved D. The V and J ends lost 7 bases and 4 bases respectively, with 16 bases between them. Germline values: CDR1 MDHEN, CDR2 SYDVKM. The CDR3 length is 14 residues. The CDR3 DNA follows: TGTGCCAGCACCGATCGCATATCGTCCTATGGCTACACCTTC. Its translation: CASTDRISSYGYTF.

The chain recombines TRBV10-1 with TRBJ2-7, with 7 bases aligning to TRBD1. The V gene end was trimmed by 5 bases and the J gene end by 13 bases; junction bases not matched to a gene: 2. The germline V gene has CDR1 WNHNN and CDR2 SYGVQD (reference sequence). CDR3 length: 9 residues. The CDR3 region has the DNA TGCGCCAGCAGTAGGGACAGATACTTC. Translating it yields CASSRDRYF.

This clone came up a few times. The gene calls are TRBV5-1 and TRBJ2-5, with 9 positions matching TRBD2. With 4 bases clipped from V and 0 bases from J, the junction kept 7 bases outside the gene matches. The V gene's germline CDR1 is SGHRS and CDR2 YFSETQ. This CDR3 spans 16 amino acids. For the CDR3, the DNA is TGCGCCAGCAGCCCGGGACTAGCCGCAGACCAAGAGACCCAGTACTTC. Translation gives CASSPGLAADQETQYF.